Each of the 23 T cell receptor beta chains below was sequenced from the same sample in a study of blood T cell repertoires in COVID-19 (dated by TCRdb to 2019 to 2021). The library came from the immunoSEQ multiplex PCR assay. In TCRdb, the immuneACCESS table is reduced to in-frame sequences with V and J assigned. These tables do not hold every clone; where another copy was compared, an unresolved V gene accounts for under half, and the others remain unexplained. Recorded for this sample are 90,000 or so clones; 89% of them occurred a single time. The leading ten clones occupy about 3.7% of the sample. The sequenced material came from peripheral blood. The receptors were sampled from a woman in her seventies with acute or convalescent COVID-19.

The chain couples TRBV29-1 to TRBJ2-7; 13 positions match TRBD2. V was pared by 6 bases and J by 7 bases, with 3 bases of the junction left unmatched. Germline values: CDR1 SQVTM, CDR2 ANQGSEA. CDR3 size: 12 residues. CDR3 amino acids: CSVGLAGLEQYF. CDR3 sequence (DNA): TGCAGCGTGGGACTAGCGGGATTAGAGCAGTACTTC.

The CDR3 coding sequence is TGTGCCAGCAGCTTAGCGGGGGGTCGGACCGGGGAGCTGTTTTTT. This codes for CASSLAGGRTGELFF. The V and J genes are TRBV7-9 and TRBJ2-2; tentatively, D is TRBD2 (6 bases). V dropped 0 bases and J dropped 5 bases, with 10 bases sitting between them. Germline CDR1 and CDR2: SEHNR and FQNEAQ (reference sequence). The CDR3 is 15 residues long.

The J gene is TRBJ1-4, the V gene TRBV29-1; 7 positions match TRBD1. V lost 6 bases to trimming and J lost 7 bases; unmatched junction nucleotides: 8. Per the germline V gene, CDR1 is SQVTM and CDR2 is ANQGSEA. This CDR3 has 13 amino acids. The CDR3 coding sequence is TGCAGCGTACTGACAGGGAAGGGTGAAAAACTGTTTTTT. Protein product: CSVLTGKGEKLFF.

The chain links TRBV5-1 to TRBJ1-4; 8 bases line up with TRBD1. The CDR3 sequence is 18 residues long. The trim removed 0 bases at V and 1 base at J, leaving 8 bases unmatched. Germline CDR1 SGHRS, CDR2 YFSETQ. DNA for the CDR3: TGCGCCAGCAGCTTGGCCGGCGGCAGGGGGCGAACTAATGAAAAACTGTTTTTT. Encoded protein: CASSLAGGRGRTNEKLFF.

This chain connects TRBV6-5 to TRBJ1-3; possibly TRBD1 for D (5 bases). The germline CDR1 and CDR2 sequences are MNHEY and SVGAGI. The CDR3 consists of 13 residues. With 9 bases removed from V and 4 bases from J, the gap between germline ends came to 13 bases. The CDR3 reads CASTAGWGNTIYF. As DNA, the CDR3 is TGTGCCAGTACGGCAGGGTGGGGAAACACCATATATTTT.

The CDR3 loop reads CASSLIGEAQPQHF. The CDR3 coding sequence is TGTGCCAGCAGCTTAATAGGGGAAGCTCAGCCCCAGCATTTT. The chain carries TRBV5-5 and TRBJ1-5, with TRBD1 as a possible D gene (5 bases). Trimming took off 2 bases at V and 6 bases at J, with 12 bases between the two ends. Germline-derived CDR1 and CDR2 are SGHKS and YYEKEE (reference sequence). This CDR3 region has 14 residues.

The count of this clone is one. V and J are TRBV24-1 and TRBJ1-3; 7 positions agree with TRBD1. The ends lost 3 bases at V and 5 bases at J; junction bases unmatched: 3. The germline V gene has CDR1 KGHDR and CDR2 SFDVKD. CDR3 length equals 14 residues. This CDR3 is CATSDTGVRNTIYF. DNA of the CDR3: TGTGCCACCAGTGATACAGGGGTGCGAAACACCATATATTTT.

V and J are TRBV30 and TRBJ1-2; TRBD1 is a possible D gene (6 bases). V shed 8 bases and J shed 4 bases, with 14 bases lying between them. The CDR3 is made up of 12 amino acids. Germline assignment: CDR1 GTSNPN and CDR2 SVGIG (reference sequence). Here the CDR3 reads CAGGGTSYGYTF. CDR3 sequence (DNA): TGTGCCGGGGGGGGCACAAGCTATGGCTACACCTTC.

This clone occurred once. This chain uses TRBV6-6 with TRBJ1-2; TRBD1 matches 9 bases. The trim removed 5 bases at V and 7 bases at J, leaving 8 bases unmatched. The length of the CDR3 is 14 residues. Germline V lookup: CDR1 MNHNY, CDR2 SVGAGI (reference sequence). This chain's CDR3 is CASSTGGLGRGYTF. The DNA for the CDR3 is TGTGCCAGCAGTACAGGGGGCCTAGGTCGTGGCTACACCTTC.

The chain is built from TRBV2 and TRBJ2-3, with TRBD1 identical over 7 bases. The V segment lost 6 bases and the J segment 2 bases; nucleotides outside the gene matches: 8. This CDR3 contains 15 residues. CDR1 SNHLY and CDR2 FYNNEI come from the germline V gene. CDR3 nucleotides: TGTGCCAGCAGCGAATTGGGACAGACCACAGATACGCAGTATTTT. Encoded protein: CASSELGQTTDTQYF.

V gene TRBV28 combines with J gene TRBJ2-7, with D possibly TRBD1 on 5 matching bases. The CDR3 runs 15 residues. V shed 8 bases and J shed 0 bases, with 17 bases lying between them. The V gene's germline CDR1 is MDHEN and CDR2 SYDVKM. The CDR3: CASFTQGGTSYEQYF. The CDR3 region has the DNA TGTGCCAGCTTTACCCAGGGCGGCACCTCCTACGAGCAGTACTTC.

This clone occurred once. As DNA, the CDR3 is TGTGCCTGGAGCCCGGGACAGGGGGGCAATCAGCCCCAGCATTTT. This sequence encodes CAWSPGQGGNQPQHF. This chain uses TRBV30 with TRBJ1-5; TRBD1 agrees at 11 bases. V trimming: 3 bases; J trimming: 2 bases; junction bases outside the gene matches: 3. CDR3 length equals 15 residues. CDR1 is GTSNPN, CDR2 SVGIG, per germline (reference sequence). The whole variable domain, filled in from reference TRBV30 and TRBJ1-5, reads SQTIHQWPATLVQPVGSPLSLECTVEGTSNPNLYWYRQAAGRGLQLLFYSVGIGQISSEVPQNLSASRPQDRQFILSSKKLLLSDSGFYLCAWSPGQGGNQPQHFGDGTRLSIL.

V usage is TRBV15 and J usage is TRBJ2-2; TRBD1 aligns across 7 bases. V trimming: 3 bases; J trimming: 4 bases; junction bases outside the gene matches: 2. The CDR3 loop spans 14 amino acids. The germline V gene has CDR1 LNHNV and CDR2 YYDKDF (reference sequence). In DNA, the CDR3 is TGTGCCACCAGCAGCGGGACAGCCACCGGGGAGCTGTTTTTT. Protein product: CATSSGTATGELFF.

The chain recombines TRBV3-1 (or the pseudogene TRBV3-2) with TRBJ1-2, with no clear D. Germline V gene data show CDR1 as LGHDT and CDR2 as YNNKEL (reference sequence). This CDR3 comprises 13 residues. Trimming left V 2 bases short and J 9 bases short, with 13 bases between. CDR3 DNA sequence: TGTGCCAGCAGCCAATCTGGTGACATCCGCTACACCTTC. Its translation is CASSQSGDIRYTF.

The V gene is TRBV11-2, the J gene TRBJ2-1; 9 bases are shared with TRBD1. The CDR3 spans 14 residues. Germline CDR1 and CDR2: SGHAT and FQNNGV. With V trimmed by 4 bases and J by 10 bases, 8 bases remained unmatched. CDR3 nucleotide sequence: TGTGCCAGCAGCTACGGACAGGGGTCGGGGGAGCAGTTCTTC. Protein sequence: CASSYGQGSGEQFF.

This chain uses TRBV7-9 with TRBJ2-7; 9 nucleotides agree with TRBD2. CDR1 is SEHNR, CDR2 FQNEAQ, per germline (reference sequence). V shed 6 bases, J shed 6 bases, and the junction held 9 bases outside the gene matches. The CDR3 loop spans 14 amino acids. Written as DNA, the CDR3 is TGTGCCAGCAGAGCGGCTAGCGGGACTCGCGAGCAGTACTTC. It yields the protein CASRAASGTREQYF.

The chain joins TRBV10-3 to TRBJ2-6; maybe TRBD1 (6 bases). Germline CDR1 is ENHRY and CDR2 is SYGVKD. The CDR3 is 16 amino acids. Trimming removed 4 bases from V and 0 bases from J, with 10 bases in between. CDR3 protein: CAISGTGTSGANVLTF. CDR3 DNA: TGTGCCATCAGTGGAACAGGGACCTCTGGGGCCAACGTCCTGACTTTC.

This clone has just one count. The V call is TRBV28, the J call TRBJ2-5; TRBD2 is a possible D gene (5 bases). V lost 7 bases to trimming and J lost 1 base, with 19 bases between them. This CDR3 spans 16 amino acids. Germline assignment: CDR1 MDHEN and CDR2 SYDVKM. CDR3 protein: CASTIEGAVPQETQYF. DNA for the CDR3: TGTGCCAGCACCATAGAAGGAGCGGTCCCCCAAGAGACCCAGTACTTC.

V usage is TRBV2 and J usage is TRBJ1-2; the D gene is possibly TRBD1 (6 bases). V dropped 0 bases and J dropped 11 bases, with 25 bases sitting between them. Germline assignment: CDR1 SNHLY and CDR2 FYNNEI. The CDR3 spans 17 residues. In nucleotides, the CDR3 is TGTGCCAGCAGTGAAGCGCAGGCCAGGGGCCTCACTAGTTGGTACACCTTC. Translating it yields CASSEAQARGLTSWYTF.

The rearrangement joins TRBV19 to TRBJ2-2; 9 bases fit TRBD2. The CDR3 is 15 residues long. From germline, CDR1 is LNHDA and CDR2 SQIVND (reference sequence). Germline trimming cut 1 base from V and 4 bases from J; bases unmatched to any gene: 1. The CDR3: CASSIALAGTGELFF. DNA for the CDR3: TGTGCCAGTAGTATAGCACTAGCGGGCACCGGGGAGCTGTTTTTT.

V usage is TRBV28 and J usage is TRBJ1-5, with TRBD1 matching 9 bases. Trimming took 5 bases from V and 6 from J; bases not matched to a gene: 11. The CDR3 loop spans 16 amino acids. CDR1 is MDHEN, CDR2 SYDVKM, per germline. The CDR3 nucleotides are TGTGCCAGCAGTGCCCTGGGACAGGGACTTGGTCAGCCCCAGCATTTT. Amino acid sequence: CASSALGQGLGQPQHF.

V usage is TRBV10-2 and J usage is TRBJ2-1; D possibly corresponds to TRBD2 (6 bases). V lost 5 bases to trimming and J lost 6 bases, with 11 bases between them. Germline V gene sequence: CDR1 WSHSY, CDR2 SAAADI. There are 13 residues in the CDR3. The CDR3 DNA follows: TGCGCCAGCAGTAGTGGGAGGTCCAATGAGCAGTTCTTC. Protein product: CASSSGRSNEQFF.

The chain is built from TRBV19 and TRBJ2-2, with D perhaps matching TRBD1 (5 bases). V dropped 3 bases and J dropped 0 bases, with 11 bases sitting between them. The length of the CDR3 is 16 residues. Germline V gene data show CDR1 as LNHDA and CDR2 as SQIVND (reference sequence). In nucleotides, the CDR3 is TGTGCCAGTAGTATCAGCCCAGGGACGAACACCGGGGAGCTGTTTTTT. Its protein product is CASSISPGTNTGELFF.